This T cell receptor beta chain comes out of a study of control samples from healthy donors and cancer patients (dated by TCRdb to 2020 to 2022). Libraries came from the immunoSEQ multiplex PCR assay. TCRdb took over this immuneACCESS table, retaining in-frame rearrangements with V and J assigned. Such tables are incomplete; in checked studies, under half of the missing clones stem from an unresolved V gene, and the remainder is unexplained. A total of under 85,000 clones appear in this sample, 80% to 95% of them only once. Roughly 1.2% of the sample goes to the ten largest clones. On this clone itself: What this receptor recognizes is not known. Per-base quality was not reported, and no clone a single base away is much larger than it.

According to the germline V gene (reference sequence), CDR1 reads MNHEY and CDR2 reads SMNVEV. V and J are truncated by 4 bases and 5 bases respectively, leaving an intervening sequence of 9 bases. The CDR3 contains 12 residues, cysteine and phenylalanine counted. Just the 36-base CDR3 DNA is kept, in frame starting at base 1. The clonotype was recovered from a woman in her forties with lung cancer. Specimen: PBMCs. The chain employs TRBV27 and TRBJ2-7; TRBD1 is a weak D gene call, 5 bases matching. This receptor has the CDR3 CASSYIGDEQYF. The DNA sequence reads TGTGCCAGCAGTTACATAGGGGACGAGCAGTACTTC.